These T cell receptor beta chains were read from a single sample in a study of somatic mutations in cytotoxic T cells in rheumatoid arthritis. Produced via immunoSEQ multiplex PCR; TCRdb's table is partial and in-frame only. The repertoire includes 15,000 to 20,000 clones, approximately 80% of them detected once, and approximately 11% sits in the top ten. The sample taken for sequencing was CD8+ T cells sorted from blood. All receptors derive from a man in his late teens or twenties with rheumatoid arthritis. The CDR3 runs from the conserved cysteine through the conserved F or W. The D gene is left open where the match is weak. The size of a clone is reported for some rows only, either as once, few or many, or as a class for expanded clones.

v_gene: TRBV6-1
abundance: NA
d_gene: NA
j_gene: TRBJ2-3
CDR3aa: CASLMNSHPDTQYF
CDR3nt: TGTGCCAGCTTGATGAATAGCCATCCAGATACGCAGTATTTT

v_gene: TRBV4-2
abundance: NA
d_gene: NA
j_gene: TRBJ2-3
CDR3aa: CASSQDLGGESTDTQYF
CDR3nt: TGTGCCAGCAGCCAAGATCTAGGCGGGGAGAGCACAGATACGCAGTATTTT

v_gene: TRBV28
abundance: NA
d_gene: NA
j_gene: TRBJ1-1
CDR3aa: CASSLAMNTEAFF
CDR3nt: TGTGCCAGCAGTTTAGCGATGAACACTGAAGCTTTCTTT

v_gene: TRBV7-2
abundance: NA
d_gene: NA
j_gene: TRBJ2-6
CDR3aa: CASSSTGARGANVLTF
CDR3nt: TGTGCCAGCAGCTCCACGGGGGCGCGTGGGGCCAACGTCCTGACTTTC

v_gene: TRBV5-6
abundance: once
d_gene: NA
j_gene: TRBJ2-3
CDR3aa: CASSLAVYTDTQYF
CDR3nt: TGTGCCAGCAGCTTGGCCGTCTACACAGATACGCAGTATTTT

v_gene: TRBV6-1
abundance: NA
d_gene: TRBD1
j_gene: TRBJ2-2
CDR3aa: CASSDIWTGTTGELFF
CDR3nt: TGTGCCAGCAGTGATATCTGGACAGGGACCACCGGGGAGCTGTTTTTT

v_gene: TRBV7-9
abundance: NA
d_gene: NA
j_gene: TRBJ2-1
CDR3aa: CASSLSGLEQFF
CDR3nt: TGTGCCAGCAGCTTATCAGGACTGGAGCAGTTCTTC

v_gene: TRBV19
abundance: once
d_gene: TRBD1
j_gene: TRBJ1-1
CDR3aa: CASSIGTGNTEAFF
CDR3nt: TGTGCCAGTAGTATTGGGACAGGGAACACTGAAGCTTTCTTT

v_gene: TRBV6-1
abundance: NA
d_gene: TRBD1
j_gene: TRBJ2-1
CDR3aa: CASSGEQGENEQFF
CDR3nt: TGTGCCAGCAGTGGGGAACAGGGGGAAAATGAGCAGTTCTTC

v_gene: TRBV27
abundance: NA
d_gene: TRBD1
j_gene: TRBJ2-7
CDR3aa: CASRINPGQGPYEQYF
CDR3nt: TGTGCCAGCAGAATCAATCCCGGACAGGGTCCCTACGAGCAGTACTTC

v_gene: TRBV30
abundance: NA
d_gene: TRBD1
j_gene: TRBJ1-1
CDR3aa: CAWSLSRGRNEAFF
CDR3nt: TGTGCCTGGAGCTTATCCAGGGGGCGGAATGAAGCTTTCTTT

v_gene: TRBV7-9
abundance: NA
d_gene: NA
j_gene: TRBJ2-7
CDR3aa: CASSSDPSSYEQYF
CDR3nt: TGTGCCAGCAGCTCGGACCCATCCTCCTACGAGCAGTACTTC

v_gene: TRBV19
abundance: few
d_gene: NA
j_gene: TRBJ2-3
CDR3aa: CASTRGERTDTQYF
CDR3nt: TGTGCCAGTACCCGCGGGGAACGCACAGATACGCAGTATTTT

v_gene: TRBV5-6
abundance: NA
d_gene: NA
j_gene: TRBJ2-3
CDR3aa: CASSLMKSTDTQYF
CDR3nt: TGTGCCAGCAGCTTGATGAAGAGCACAGATACGCAGTATTTT

v_gene: TRBV19
abundance: NA
d_gene: NA
j_gene: TRBJ1-5
CDR3aa: CASSIGLRPGRQPQHF
CDR3nt: TGTGCCAGTAGTATCGGGCTTCGCCCCGGAAGGCAGCCCCAGCATTTT

v_gene: TRBV4-1
abundance: NA
d_gene: NA
j_gene: TRBJ1-4
CDR3aa: CASSHASRALNEKLFF
CDR3nt: TGCGCCAGCAGCCACGCCTCTCGGGCCCTTAATGAAAAACTGTTTTTT

v_gene: TRBV19
abundance: NA
d_gene: NA
j_gene: TRBJ2-3
CDR3aa: CASSILSGADTDTQYF
CDR3nt: TGTGCCAGTAGTATTTTATCCGGGGCGGACACAGATACGCAGTATTTT

v_gene: TRBV7-9
abundance: once
d_gene: TRBD1
j_gene: TRBJ1-1
CDR3aa: CASSLSQGRNTEAFF
CDR3nt: TGTGCCAGCAGCTTGTCACAGGGGAGGAACACTGAAGCTTTCTTT

v_gene: TRBV9
abundance: few
d_gene: NA
j_gene: TRBJ2-7
CDR3aa: CASSLRGLAYEQYF
CDR3nt: TGTGCCAGCAGCCTGAGGGGCCTGGCCTACGAGCAGTACTTC

v_gene: TRBV2
abundance: NA
d_gene: TRBD1
j_gene: TRBJ1-2
CDR3aa: CASSPGQGALGYTF
CDR3nt: TGTGCCAGCAGTCCGGGACAGGGGGCTTTGGGCTACACCTTC

v_gene: TRBV9
abundance: NA
d_gene: NA
j_gene: TRBJ1-2
CDR3aa: CASSVAPNYGYTF
CDR3nt: TGTGCCAGCAGCGTGGCCCCTAACTATGGCTACACCTTC

v_gene: TRBV11-3
abundance: NA
d_gene: NA
j_gene: TRBJ2-1
CDR3aa: CASSGRENEQFF
CDR3nt: TGTGCCAGCAGCGGAAGGGAGAATGAGCAGTTCTTC

v_gene: TRBV28
abundance: NA
d_gene: TRBD1
j_gene: TRBJ1-1
CDR3aa: CASSLGDRNTEAFF
CDR3nt: TGTGCCAGCAGTTTAGGGGACAGGAACACTGAAGCTTTCTTT

v_gene: TRBV11-2
abundance: NA
d_gene: NA
j_gene: TRBJ2-7
CDR3aa: CASSLGGRLAEQYF
CDR3nt: TGTGCCAGCAGCCTCGGCGGACGGTTGGCCGAGCAGTACTTC

v_gene: TRBV7-9
abundance: NA
d_gene: NA
j_gene: TRBJ2-7
CDR3aa: CASSLGGPSYEQYF
CDR3nt: TGTGCCAGCAGCTTAGGAGGGCCTTCCTACGAGCAGTACTTC